The 7 T cell receptor beta chains in this list originate from one sample, sequenced in a study of a mutant IDH1 vaccine in newly diagnosed glioma. The method was immunoSEQ multiplex PCR; TCRdb's version includes in-frame clones alone and lacks a portion of them. The sample carries approximately 11,000 clones, more than 70% recorded once. Documented time point: week 23, last vaccination. The study gave 300 ug of mutant IDH1 20-mer peptide per vaccine dose, with topical imiquimod. These receptors have no identified antigens. The sample consisted of PBMCs, taken from a glioma patient whose treatment included an IDH1 peptide vaccine. The receptors stem from a woman aged 40 to 55 with glioma. Some clones in this sample may be carry-over from other donors' samples.

This clone was counted once. The chain recombines TRBV27 with TRBJ2-4; 7 bases agree with TRBD1. The germline V gene encodes CDR1 MNHEY and CDR2 SMNVEV (reference sequence). Unmatched junction bases numbered 5, after V lost 5 bases and J lost 7 bases. The CDR3 covers 13 residues. Here the CDR3 DNA reads TGTGCCAGCAGTCCGGGACAGAGGAACATTCAGTACTTC. This translates into CASSPGQRNIQYF.

The chain couples TRBV6-1 to TRBJ2-3, with D tentatively TRBD1 (6 bases). The germline V gene has CDR1 MNHNS and CDR2 SASEGT. The CDR3 sequence is 15 residues long. V shed 3 bases and J shed 0 bases, with 10 bases lying between them. The CDR3: CASSDRGPSTDTQYF. As DNA, the CDR3 is TGTGCCAGCAGTGACAGGGGCCCTAGCACAGATACGCAGTATTTT.

The J gene is TRBJ1-3, the V gene TRBV13; D gene unclear. V shed 4 bases and J shed 7 bases, with 8 bases lying between them. The V gene's germline CDR1 is PRHDT and CDR2 FYEKMQ (reference sequence). This CDR3 contains 12 residues. The CDR3: CASSSPANTIYF. For the CDR3, the DNA is TGTGCCAGCAGCTCCCCGGCCAACACCATATATTTT.

The chain carries TRBV7-8 and TRBJ1-1; D is possibly TRBD1 (6 bases). With 1 base removed from V and 2 bases from J, the gap between germline ends came to 17 bases. Germline CDR1 SGHVS, CDR2 FQNEAQ. This CDR3 has 17 amino acids. The CDR3 sequence: CASSLGGGVGTNTEAFF. DNA for the CDR3: TGTGCCAGCAGCTTAGGTGGGGGGGTAGGGACAAACACTGAAGCTTTCTTT.

The rearrangement joins TRBV19 to TRBJ1-3; D possibly corresponds to TRBD1 (5 bases). The V gene's germline CDR1 is LNHDA and CDR2 SQIVND (reference sequence). The CDR3 is 15 residues long. The V and J ends lost 5 bases and 5 bases respectively, with 16 bases between them. The CDR3 DNA is TGTGCCAGTAGTTACAGGCCTTCGCATCGAAACACCATATATTTT. It yields the protein CASSYRPSHRNTIYF. The variable domain in full, with the rest retrieved from reference TRBV19 and TRBJ1-3, is DGGITQSPKYLFRKEGQNVTLSCEQNLNHDAMYWYRQDPGQGLRLIYYSQIVNDFQKGDIAEGYSVSREKKESFPLTVTSAQKNPTAFYLCASSYRPSHRNTIYFGEGSWLTVV.

The genes are TRBV6-5 and TRBJ2-5, with D perhaps matching TRBD2 (5 bases). CDR1 and CDR2 from the germline V gene are MNHEY and SVGAGI. V gave up 2 bases and J gave up 1 base, with 5 bases separating them. This CDR3 spans 13 amino acids. The CDR3 is CASSYLAQETQYF. The CDR3 DNA reads TGTGCCAGCAGTTACCTAGCCCAAGAGACCCAGTACTTC.

The gene calls are TRBV4-1 and TRBJ2-1; no reliable D call. CDR3 length: 12 amino acids. The ends were cut back, 0 bases at V and 7 bases at J, with 4 bases in the middle. CDR1 MGHRA and CDR2 YSYEKL come from the germline V gene. CDR3: CASSQERNEQFF. The CDR3 coding sequence is TGCGCCAGCAGCCAAGAACGGAATGAGCAGTTCTTC.